This TCR beta chain emerged from a study of T cell repertoires in cytomegalovirus infection. Whole-study context: HLA-B-restricted CMV epitopes that are well studied, plus recently identified HLA-C-restricted ones, were used by the study. The public TCR beta signatures pointed to both CMV infection and matching HLA type. Study results and limitations: Cumulative public TCR beta family frequency identified CMV carriers with the relevant HLA.

The germline CDR1 and CDR2 sequences are LNHDA and SQIVND (reference sequence). The CDR3 contains 15 residues. Trimming at V came to 6 bases and at J to 1 base, leaving 8 bases not matched to a gene. A single record per CDR3 protein comes from TCRdb applying MiXCR to the reads. The sample consists of under 90,000 distinct CDR3 sequences, approximately 46% of them appearing once. A word on this clonotype: Its cognate antigen is unknown.

The sample was CD8+ T cells from cultured PBMCs, taken from culture after CMV antigen stimulation. The genes are TRBV19 and TRBJ1-1; 7 positions agree with TRBD1. This clonotype originated in a human donor in good health (CMV status not recorded). Some clones in this sample may be carry-over from other donors' samples. CDR3 protein: CASSGPGQANTEAFF. In DNA, the CDR3 is TGTGCCAGTAGCGGCCCCGGACAGGCGAACACTGAAGCTTTCTTT.